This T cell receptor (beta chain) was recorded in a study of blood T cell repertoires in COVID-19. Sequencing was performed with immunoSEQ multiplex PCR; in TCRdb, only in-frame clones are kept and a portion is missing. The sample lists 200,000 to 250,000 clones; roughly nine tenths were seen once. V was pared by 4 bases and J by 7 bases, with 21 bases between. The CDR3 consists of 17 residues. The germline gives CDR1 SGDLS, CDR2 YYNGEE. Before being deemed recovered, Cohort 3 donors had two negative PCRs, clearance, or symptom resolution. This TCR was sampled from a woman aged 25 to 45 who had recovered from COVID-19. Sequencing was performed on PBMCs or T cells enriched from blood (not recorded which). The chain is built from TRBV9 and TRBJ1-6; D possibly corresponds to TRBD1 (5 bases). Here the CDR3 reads CASSPRDSPYQNSPLHF. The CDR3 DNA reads TGTGCCAGCAGCCCCCGAGACAGTCCATATCAGAATTCACCCCTCCACTTT.